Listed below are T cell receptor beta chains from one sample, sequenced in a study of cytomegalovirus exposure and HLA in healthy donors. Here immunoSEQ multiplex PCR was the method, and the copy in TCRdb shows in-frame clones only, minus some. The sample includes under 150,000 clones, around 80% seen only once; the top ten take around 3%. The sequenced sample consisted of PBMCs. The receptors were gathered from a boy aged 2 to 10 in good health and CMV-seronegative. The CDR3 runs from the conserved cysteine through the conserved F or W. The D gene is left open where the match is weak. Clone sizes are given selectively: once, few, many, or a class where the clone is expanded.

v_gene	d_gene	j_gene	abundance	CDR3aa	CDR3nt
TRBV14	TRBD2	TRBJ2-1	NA	CASSQARLAQQFF	TGTGCCAGCAGCCAAGCTCGACTAGCCCAGCAGTTCTTC
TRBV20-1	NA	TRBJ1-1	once	CSASPSPEAFF	TGCAGTGCTAGCCCCAGTCCGGAAGCTTTCTTT
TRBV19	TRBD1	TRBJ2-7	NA	CASSTQTGGPYEQYF	TGTGCCAGTAGCACCCAGACAGGGGGCCCCTACGAGCAGTACTTC
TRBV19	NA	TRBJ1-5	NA	CASSPAGTNQPQHF	TGTGCCAGTAGCCCCGCCGGGACTAATCAGCCCCAGCATTTT
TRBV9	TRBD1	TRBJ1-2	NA	CASSVDWRTGDNYGYTF	TGTGCCAGCAGCGTAGATTGGAGGACAGGGGATAACTATGGCTACACCTTC
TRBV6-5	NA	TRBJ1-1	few	CASSSSLTEFFKAFF	TGTGCCAGCAGTTCCTCCTTGACAGAATTCTTTAAAGCTTTCTTT
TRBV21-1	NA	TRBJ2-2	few	CASSKPGQNTGELFF	TGTGCCAGCAGCAAACCGGGACAGAACACCGGGGAGCTGTTTTTT
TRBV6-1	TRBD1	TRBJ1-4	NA	CASSKLQGEDEKLFF	TGTGCCAGCAGTAAACTACAGGGGGAGGACGAAAAACTGTTTTTT
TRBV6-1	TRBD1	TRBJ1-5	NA	CASAGQGVSQPQHF	TGTGCCAGCGCGGGACAGGGAGTCAGTCAGCCCCAGCATTTT
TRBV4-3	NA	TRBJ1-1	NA	CASSPLRVNTEAFF	TGCGCCAGCAGCCCACTCAGGGTGAACACTGAAGCTTTCTTT
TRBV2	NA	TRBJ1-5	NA	CASRADSNQPQHF	TGTGCCAGCAGGGCGGATAGCAATCAGCCCCAGCATTTT
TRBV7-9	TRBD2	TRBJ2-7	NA	CASSLPGLGHYEQYF	TGTGCCAGCAGCTTACCGGGACTAGGACACTACGAGCAGTACTTC
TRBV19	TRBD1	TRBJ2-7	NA	CASGQGGSYEQYF	TGTGCCAGTGGACAGGGGGGATCCTACGAGCAGTACTTC
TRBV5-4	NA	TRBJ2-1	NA	CASSLTGSGEQFF	TGTGCCAGCAGCTTAACAGGGTCGGGTGAGCAGTTCTTC
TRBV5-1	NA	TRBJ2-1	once	CASSLIPGEQFF	TGCGCCAGCAGCTTAATACCGGGTGAGCAGTTCTTC
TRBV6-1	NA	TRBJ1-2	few	CASSEVGALGYTF	TGTGCCAGCAGTGAAGTGGGGGCCCTGGGCTACACCTTC
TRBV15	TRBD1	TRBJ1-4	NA	CATSRDRTGNEKLFF	TGTGCCACCAGCAGAGACCGGACAGGAAATGAAAAACTGTTTTTT